This T cell receptor (beta chain) was retrieved from a study of shared clonotypes between healthy human individuals (dated by TCRdb to 2018 to 2020). With regard to the full study: A couple of women and a few men aged 18 to 49 years were included in the cohort. Per donor, three plates each were used for CD4 naive and CD4 memory, two for CD8 naive, and one for CD8 memory. Blood TCR repertoires of about 5 healthy adults were deeply sequenced to estimate repertoire size and the extent of clonotype sharing between individuals. Different laboratories and diverse techniques were used to prepare libraries and sequence TCR repertoires, to increase sequencing depth and limit assay-specific biases. Each donor's leukapheresis produced roughly between about 0.85 and 10 billion PBMCs.

CDR1 and CDR2, looked up from the germline V gene, are SGHDT and YYEEEE. The V and J ends are trimmed by 0 bases and 3 bases, leaving 9 bases between them. Inclusive of the bounding cysteine and phenylalanine, the CDR3 is 15 residues long. The CDR3 DNA has 45 bases and is translated from base 1. Healthy HIV-negative adults with no recently reported acute infections or vaccinations were included as donors. Every donor was a Caucasian adult residing in Nashville, Tennessee, USA. CD4+ T cells were enriched by magnetic negative selection; naive cells were then positively selected on CD45RA, and the negative fraction formed the memory subset. Blood was collected by leukapheresis, and PBMCs were isolated by Ficoll-Histopaque density gradient centrifugation and then cryopreserved in liquid nitrogen vapor phase. Analytical flow cytometry was used to check the purity and quantity of each magnetically sorted T cell population. Genomic DNA was isolated from every sorted fraction and measured by UV absorbance on a Nanodrop 2000c.

Using the deep immunoSEQ assay, multiplex PCR amplified TCR CDR3 regions from genomic DNA. Extracted genomic DNA from each cell subset was spread evenly across all wells of several immunoSEQ 96-well plates, with each plate serving as a replicate. For sorted subsets, each replicate PCR was loaded with approximately 0.2 ug genomic DNA, equivalent to 30,000 or so T cell genomes. Purified libraries were measured with a Qubit 3.0 fluorometer, size-checked on a Bioanalyzer 2100, and measured again with the KAPA Library Quantification kit. Every immunoSEQ 96-well plate was sequenced on a separate single-read 150-cycle Illumina NextSeq 550 flow cell. From the authors' description of their analysis: Because only junctional sequences without quality scores were contained in the immunoSEQ output, filtering matching that applied to full-length reads could not be performed. To assign V/J genes and CDR3, sequences were annotated against IMGT germline references using PyIR, a Python wrapper for IgBLAST v1.9. Reads with weak V/J assignments (E-value above 1e-6), missing CDR3, stop codons, out-of-frame junctions, or ambiguous translated residues were removed. A V3J clonotype was defined by an identical inferred V gene, J gene, and CDR3 amino acid sequence. Percentage overlap between repertoires was computed as shared unique clonotypes divided by the size of the smaller repertoire. Repertoire richness was assessed with RTK rarefaction, the Chao1 estimator, and Recon v2.1 estimates of unobserved clonotypes. Generation probabilities for all TCRbeta clonotypes obtained by the gDNA method from a handful of donors were computed using OLGA. Drawn from immuneACCESS, this table holds only the in-frame rearrangements with V and J called that TCRdb kept. Clones are partly lost; checked studies trace under half to an unresolved V gene and leave the rest unexplained. V and J calls and clone size are those listed in that table; D and trimming were worked out from the DNA. The sample yields under 1,100,000 clones; around 74% were counted once. 1.4% of the sample goes to the ten largest clones.

Turning to this clone: No antigen is known for it. No base quality information exists; no much larger clone differs at one position.

The study at large found these results: Clonotypes shared by all four sorted-subset donors showed higher generation probabilities than non-shared clonotypes. Because the study included a small number of donors, the genetic and exposure-history diversity represented was limited. Incomplete sequencing was indicated by rarefaction of sorted-subset datasets, despite the large sequencing depth. Sampling was limited to blood, and TCR repertoires in tissue likely differ from TCR repertoires in blood. Pairwise subsampling led to the expectation that sequencing depth would affect the degree of clonotype sharing among donors. Naive subsets generally had larger estimated clonotype richness than memory subsets did. Across a few donors, 4.5% to 6.5% of naive CD4, over 3% of naive CD8, 2% to 2.5% of memory CD4, and under 0.45% of memory CD8 clonotypes were shared.

The chain was built from TRBV5-6 and TRBJ2-2; a confident D gene designation cannot be given. The sample taken for sequencing was memory CD4+ T cells sorted from blood. In the paper's terms, the cell subset or site label means: CD45RA-negative fraction. The source is a man aged 18 to 30 in good health. CDR3 protein: CASSLADGYTGELFF. The nucleotides read TGTGCCAGCAGCTTGGCCGACGGATACACCGGGGAGCTGTTTTTT.